This is a list of T cell receptor beta chains from one sample in a study of T cells after posttransplantation cyclophosphamide. Repertoires were generated with immunoSEQ multiplex PCR, while TCRdb's copy carries only in-frame clones and drops some. This sample has about 26,000 clones, each found more than once. Sequenced: PBMCs. All receptors derive from a man aged 50 to 59 in good health, CMV-negative, and a related stem cell transplant donor. Each CDR3 is given with its conserved first and last residue. D genes are given only for firm matches.

CDR3 protein: CASIGNQGETQYF; D gene: .; V gene: TRBV5-6
CDR3 protein: CASSLEEGYTF; D gene: .; V gene: TRBV28
CDR3 protein: CATSRDRWQGRDIQYF; D gene: .; V gene: TRBV15
CDR3 protein: CASSSPAYEQYF; D gene: .; V gene: TRBV28
CDR3 protein: CASSLPGQGTDEQFF; D gene: TRBD1; V gene: TRBV5-4
CDR3 protein: CASSPGTGVDQPQHF; D gene: TRBD1; V gene: TRBV27
CDR3 protein: CASSQQIYEQYF; D gene: .; V gene: TRBV28
CDR3 protein: CASSLGDIYSPLHF; D gene: .; V gene: TRBV5-1
CDR3 protein: CASSVSLAGNTIYF; D gene: .; V gene: TRBV2
CDR3 protein: CASRSEGGRGSYEQYF; D gene: .; V gene: TRBV12-2